A single TCR beta chain is shown here with its context. Its antigen is as yet unknown. This specimen belongs to a study of PD-1 blockade in classical Hodgkin lymphoma. Points from the study as a whole: With CD4+ cells, TCR diversity rose significantly by C4D1, but not with CD8+ cells.

Relapse after autologous stem cell transplantation occurred in every patient, and brentuximab vedotin exposure varied. Germline CDR1 SGHVS, CDR2 FQNEAQ. The CDR3 contains 19 residues. The V and J ends lost 5 bases and 0 bases respectively, with 20 bases between them. Assay: immunoSEQ multiplex PCR; the TCRdb copy retains only in-frame clones and omits some. Of some 95,000 clones listed, roughly nine tenths are singletons. The specimen was peripheral blood mononuclear cells (PBMCs), collected before the second cycle of nivolumab. The sequence was obtained from a human donor with classical Hodgkin lymphoma. The J gene is TRBJ1-6, the V gene TRBV7-8; the D gene is possibly TRBD1 (5 bases). CDR3 sequence: CASSARDALMGSYNSPLHF. CDR3 DNA sequence: TGTGCCAGCAGCGCCCGGGACGCCTTAATGGGCTCCTATAATTCACCCCTCCACTTT.